The source of this T cell receptor beta chain is a study of CD8+CD57+ T cells in acquired aplastic anemia. Whole-study findings and limits: Fewer than 35 shared CD8+ CDR3s appeared highly expressed within patients' immunodominant clones. Patients versus controls showed no significant CD8+ Simpson's diversity difference.

In this sample, this clonotype turned up once. The target antigen is unknown. V gave up 8 bases and J gave up 9 bases; unmatched junction bases: 12. This CDR3 has 16 amino acids. CDR1 is ENHRY, CDR2 SYGVKD, per germline. Genomic DNA acted as the template from which TCR beta VDJ combination and CDR3 sequence profiling were carried out. TCRdb itself ran the reads through MiXCR, one entry per CDR3 protein. The sample lists 150,000 to 200,000 distinct CDR3 sequences, around 45% occurring once. The material sequenced was sorted CD4+, CD8+, or CD8+CD57+ T cells (not recorded which) from PBMCs. The receptor's source is a human donor in good health. V and J are TRBV10-3 and TRBJ2-1, with 14 bases aligning to TRBD2. As DNA, the CDR3 is TGTGCCATCCGGGACAGCCGCGGACTAGCGGGGGGTGAGCAGTTCTTC. Protein product: CAIRDSRGLAGGEQFF.